This paragraph covers one T cell receptor (beta chain) sequence. TCRdb keeps only in-frame clones here, not all; method: immunoSEQ multiplex PCR. The profile shows nearly 350,000 clones, about nine tenths of them singletons. The data were obtained in a study of blood T cell repertoires in COVID-19. Looked up from germline, CDR1 is SGHTA and CDR2 is FQGNSA. The CDR3 sequence is 12 residues long. J gave up 4 bases and V 5 bases, and 2 bases lay outside the gene matches. The sequencing input was peripheral blood. This rearrangement joins TRBV7-2 to TRBJ2-7; 7 bases are a match to TRBD1. The receptor was isolated from a woman between 65 and 79 years old with COVID-19, enrolled during active disease. This CDR3 is CASSVQGYEQYF. CDR3 nucleotides: TGTGCCAGCAGCGTACAGGGGTACGAGCAGTACTTC.